This T cell receptor (beta chain) was captured in a study of cytomegalovirus exposure and HLA in healthy donors. Overall study: An early release of data contained about 85 million unique TCRs, which came from HLA-typed donors. Study-wide findings and caveats: There were a few CMV-associated chains whose specificity for CMV antigens was confirmed in vitro.

As to this clone: Antigen unknown.

The PCR used 60 Vbeta and 13 Jbeta primers. Generated by immunoSEQ multiplex PCR, the TCRdb table keeps only in-frame clones and is missing some. The data hold around 200,000 clones, with about 80% observed a single time. The CDR3 is made up of 15 amino acids. Losses at the gene ends were 6 bases for V and 8 bases for J; bases not matched to a gene: 13. The V gene's germline CDR1 is MNHNY and CDR2 SVGAGI (reference sequence). The chain links TRBV6-6 to TRBJ1-2; 9 bases map to TRBD1. This TCR was recovered from a boy aged 10-17 years in good health and CMV-seronegative. The sample was PBMCs. The CDR3 region has the DNA TGTGCCAGCAGGACGCCGGGACAGGGACGTCGAGGCTACACCTTC. It yields the protein CASRTPGQGRRGYTF.